The following is a TCR beta chain sequence with its context. The V gene end was trimmed by 11 bases and the J gene end by 6 bases; junction bases not matched to a gene: 10. The CDR3 is 12 amino acids. The V gene's germline CDR1 is LGHNA and CDR2 YNFKEQ. This entry belongs to a study of blood T cell repertoires in COVID-19. Study in general: Some COVID-19 samples were acute and others convalescent; all came from the United States, Italy and Spain. PBMCs, B-cell-depleted T cells, or T cells provided the cDNA or gDNA that made up the material.

The authors' processing: Amplification of reference gene primers was used by the study to estimate nucleated cell counts. This table comes from immunoSEQ multiplex PCR, and its TCRdb copy is limited to in-frame clones, with some not included. V and J calls and clone size follow that table, whereas D and trimming were derived from the DNA. Among 210,000 or so clones listed, less than 85% were seen once. Sequencing was carried out using peripheral blood. This clonotype was sampled from a man over 45 who had recovered from COVID-19. The chain recombines TRBV4-2 with TRBJ2-7; 7 bases are shared with TRBD1. The CDR3 loop reads CAGDREKCEQYF. In DNA, the CDR3 is TGTGCCGGAGACAGGGAAAAATGCGAGCAGTACTTC.